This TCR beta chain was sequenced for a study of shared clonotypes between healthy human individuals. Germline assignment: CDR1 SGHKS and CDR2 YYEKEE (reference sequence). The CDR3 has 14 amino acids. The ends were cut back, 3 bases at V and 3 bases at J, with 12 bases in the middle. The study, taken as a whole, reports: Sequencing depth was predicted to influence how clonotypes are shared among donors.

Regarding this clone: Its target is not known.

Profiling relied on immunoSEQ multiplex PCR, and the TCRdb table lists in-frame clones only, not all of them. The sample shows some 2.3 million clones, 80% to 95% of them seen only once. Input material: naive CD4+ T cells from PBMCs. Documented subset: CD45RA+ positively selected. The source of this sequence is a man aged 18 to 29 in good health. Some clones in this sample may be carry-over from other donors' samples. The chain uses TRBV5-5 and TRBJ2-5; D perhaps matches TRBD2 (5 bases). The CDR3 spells CASSSWRRKETQYF. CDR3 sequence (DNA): TGTGCCAGCAGCTCTTGGCGGAGGAAAGAGACCCAGTACTTC.